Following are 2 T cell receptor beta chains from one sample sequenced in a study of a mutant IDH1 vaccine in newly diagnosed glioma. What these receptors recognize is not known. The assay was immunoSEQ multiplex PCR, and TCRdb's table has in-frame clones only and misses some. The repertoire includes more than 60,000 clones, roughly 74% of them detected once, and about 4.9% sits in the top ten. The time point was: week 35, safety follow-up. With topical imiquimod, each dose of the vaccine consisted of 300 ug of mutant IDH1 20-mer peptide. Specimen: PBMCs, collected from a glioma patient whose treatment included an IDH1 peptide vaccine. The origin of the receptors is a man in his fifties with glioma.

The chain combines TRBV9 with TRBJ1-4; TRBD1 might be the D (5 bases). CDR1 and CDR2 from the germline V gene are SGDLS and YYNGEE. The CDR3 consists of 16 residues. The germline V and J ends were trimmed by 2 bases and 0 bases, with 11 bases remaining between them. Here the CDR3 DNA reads TGTGCCAGCAGCGTGAGGGACGGAGCAACTAATGAAAAACTGTTTTTT. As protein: CASSVRDGATNEKLFF.

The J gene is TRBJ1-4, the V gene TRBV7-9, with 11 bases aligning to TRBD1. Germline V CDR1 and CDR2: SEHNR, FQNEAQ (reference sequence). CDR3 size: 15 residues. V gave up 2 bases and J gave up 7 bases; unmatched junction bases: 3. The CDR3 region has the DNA TGTGCCAGCAGCTTATCCGGGACAGGGGGTGAAAAACTGTTTTTT. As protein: CASSLSGTGGEKLFF. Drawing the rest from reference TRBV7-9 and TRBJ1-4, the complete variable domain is DTGVSQNPRHKITKRGQNVTFRCDPISEHNRLYWYRQTLGQGPEFLTYFQNEAQLEKSRLLSDRFSAERPKGSFSTLEIQRTEQGDSAMYLCASSLSGTGGEKLFFGSGTQLSVL.